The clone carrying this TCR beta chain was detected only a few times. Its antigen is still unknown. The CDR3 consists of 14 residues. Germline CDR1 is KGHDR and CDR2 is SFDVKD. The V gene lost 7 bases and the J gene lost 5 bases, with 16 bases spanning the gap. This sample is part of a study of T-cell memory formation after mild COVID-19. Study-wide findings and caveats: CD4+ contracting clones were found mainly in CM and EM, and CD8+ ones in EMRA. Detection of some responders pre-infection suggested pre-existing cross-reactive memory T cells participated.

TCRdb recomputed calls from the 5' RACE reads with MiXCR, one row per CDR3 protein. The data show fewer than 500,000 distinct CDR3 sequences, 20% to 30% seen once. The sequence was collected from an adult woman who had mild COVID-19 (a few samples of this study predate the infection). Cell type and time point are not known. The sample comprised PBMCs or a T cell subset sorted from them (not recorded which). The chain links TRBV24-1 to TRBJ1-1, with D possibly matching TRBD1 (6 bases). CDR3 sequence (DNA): TGTGCCACCAGGGAGTCAGGGGATTGGACTGAAGCTTTCTTT. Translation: CATRESGDWTEAFF.